This T cell receptor (beta chain) derives from a study of T cell changes during pregnancy in multiple sclerosis. The table came from immunoSEQ multiplex PCR; TCRdb's copy has only in-frame clones and leaves some out. Of approximately 100,000 clones in the sample, about 89% were seen once. There are 14 residues in the CDR3. Trimming shortened V by 2 bases and J by 3 bases, and 8 bases separated the two germline ends. Per germline, CDR1 SGHTA and CDR2 FQGNSA. The receptor was isolated from a female donor with multiple sclerosis, enrolled in a pregnancy study. This chain links TRBV7-2 with TRBJ1-5; D gene ambiguous. Source: peripheral blood, taken after pregnancy. The CDR3 loop reads CASSLQGVNQPQHF. DNA of the CDR3: TGTGCCAGCAGCTTACAAGGAGTCAATCAGCCCCAGCATTTT.